The TCR beta chain described here comes from a study of blood T cells in healthy people across ages (dated by TCRdb to between 2014 and 2017). Study-level background: In model experiments, template switching captured about one uniquely barcoded TCR beta cDNA molecule for every two T cells. The study analyzed two additional independent replicas of 1 million unique cDNA reads from the same blood draw for two donors, one aged 18 to 30 and one aged 80 or older. Age-related changes in TCR beta repertoire diversity were measured in the study by deep sequencing normalized with unique cDNA molecular identifiers. The donors were split into four age groups: young (average around 15 years), middle-aged (about 40), aged (approximately 60) and long-lived (over 80). To avoid experimental bias, donors of different ages were randomly spread across the sequencing lanes. What the study reported, not specific to this receptor: There was a strong correlation between observed TCR beta diversity and the percentage of naive T cells measured by flow cytometry. As age increased, observed TCR beta diversity per million T cells dropped in a roughly linear way, and a significant reduction was already evident by age 40. Donor CMV infection status was unknown, potentially confounding age-related changes in expanded clonotypes. Since profiling was done on bulk unsorted PBMCs, naive and antigen-experienced compartments could not be conclusively compared. Compared with the aged group, the long-lived group had more naive CD4+ T cells, fewer expanded clones and increased TCR diversity, a pattern suggesting age selection. Total diversity estimates from one million sequenced T cells were considered lower bounds and underestimates.

The donors were some 39 Caucasian individuals from Russia, aged roughly 6 to 95 years, who were systemically healthy. About 10 milliliters of peripheral blood were collected from each donor into EDTA-treated Vacutainer tubes. Ficoll-Paque density-gradient centrifugation was used to isolate PBMCs, with at least 6 million per sample. Trizol reagent was used to extract total RNA from PBMCs, with at least 5.5 micrograms per sample. For every donor, flow cytometry on a PBMC aliquot measured the percentage of naive CD45RAhigh/CD27high T cells. About this clonotype itself: Its antigen is unknown. Per-base qualities were not stored, and no clone one base away is much larger.

Inclusive of the bounding cysteine and phenylalanine, the CDR3 is 14 residues long. Only the CDR3 portion is preserved as DNA: 42 bases, with reading frame beginning at the first base. Between the V and J ends, shortened by 0 bases and 7 bases respectively, the junction contains 12 bases. Based on the germline V gene (reference sequence), the CDR1 and CDR2 sequences are LNHNV and YYDKDF. Receptor libraries were prepared by 5' RACE. Instrument on record: Illumina HiSeq 2500. A second PCR of roughly 6 to 11 cycles was performed with a sample-barcoded 5' primer and a J-beta primer mix. Each TCR beta cDNA molecule received a unique molecular identifier from a template-switch 5' adaptor carrying 12 random nucleotides. At least 3 million CDR3-containing paired-end reads were obtained from each sample. First-strand cDNA synthesis was performed from all RNA using the Mint cDNA synthesis kit, with priming by a TRBC-specific oligonucleotide. Following uracil-DNA glycosylase treatment, a first 18-cycle PCR with universal primers M1SS and BC2_uni_R was performed on all cDNA. The paper's data handling went like this. Each sample was normalized by randomly selecting 1 million high-quality reads, each carrying a distinct molecular identifier. Instead of being binned into consensus sequences, reads that shared molecular identifiers were thrown out. MiTCR, with a Q25 quality threshold and the strictest error-elimination algorithm, was used for CDR3 identification, clonotype clustering and error correction. Lower-bound total TCR beta diversity was estimated with a nonparametric unseen species model using Euler transformation. The raw public data were reprocessed by TCRdb itself: fastp quality trimming at Q25, MiXCR clonotype calling, in-frame beta chains only. Every entry covers one CDR3 protein and lists the most common genes and DNA from its rows. TCRdb, rather than the study authors, made the V and J calls. Present in this sample are around 1.5 million distinct CDR3 sequences, about 43% of which were seen just once. The ten largest account for approximately 7.9% of the sample.

Material: blood. The sequence was collected from a young woman in good health. Recombination joined TRBV15 with TRBJ1-2; the D segment could be TRBD1, given 6 matching bases. The nucleotide sequence reads TGTGCCACCAGCAGAGATTTAGGGGGTTTTGGCTACACCTTC. It codes for CATSRDLGGFGYTF.